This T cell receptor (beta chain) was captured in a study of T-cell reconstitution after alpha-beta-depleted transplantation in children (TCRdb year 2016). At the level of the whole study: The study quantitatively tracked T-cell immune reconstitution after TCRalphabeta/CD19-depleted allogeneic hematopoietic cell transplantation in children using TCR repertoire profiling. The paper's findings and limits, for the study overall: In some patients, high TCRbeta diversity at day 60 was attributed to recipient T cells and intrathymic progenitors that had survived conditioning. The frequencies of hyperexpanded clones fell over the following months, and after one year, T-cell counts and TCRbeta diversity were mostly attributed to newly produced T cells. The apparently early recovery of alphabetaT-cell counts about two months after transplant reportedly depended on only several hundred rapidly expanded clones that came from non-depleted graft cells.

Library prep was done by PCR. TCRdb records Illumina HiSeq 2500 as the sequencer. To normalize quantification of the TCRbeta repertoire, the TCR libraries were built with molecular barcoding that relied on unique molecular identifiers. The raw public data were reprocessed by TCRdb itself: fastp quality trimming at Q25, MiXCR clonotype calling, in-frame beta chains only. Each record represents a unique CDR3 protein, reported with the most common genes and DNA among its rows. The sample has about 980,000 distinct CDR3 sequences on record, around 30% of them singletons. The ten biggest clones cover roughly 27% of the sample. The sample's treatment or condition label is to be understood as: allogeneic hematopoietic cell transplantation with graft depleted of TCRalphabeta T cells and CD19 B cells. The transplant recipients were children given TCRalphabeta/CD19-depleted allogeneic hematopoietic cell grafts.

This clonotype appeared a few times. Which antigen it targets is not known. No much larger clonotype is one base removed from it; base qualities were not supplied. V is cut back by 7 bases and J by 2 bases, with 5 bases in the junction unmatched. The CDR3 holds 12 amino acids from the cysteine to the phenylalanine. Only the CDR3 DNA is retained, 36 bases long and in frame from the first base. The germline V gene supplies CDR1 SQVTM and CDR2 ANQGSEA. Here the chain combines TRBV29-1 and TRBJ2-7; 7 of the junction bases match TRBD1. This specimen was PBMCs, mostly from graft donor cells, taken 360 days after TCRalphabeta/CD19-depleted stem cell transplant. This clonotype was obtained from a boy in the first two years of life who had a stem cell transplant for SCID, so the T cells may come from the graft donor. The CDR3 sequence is CSAETGAYEQYF. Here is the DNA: TGCAGCGCCGAAACAGGGGCCTACGAGCAGTACTTC.